The 17 T cell receptor beta chains reported below all come from one sample, sequenced in a study of blood T cell repertoires in COVID-19. Here immunoSEQ multiplex PCR was the method, and the copy in TCRdb shows in-frame clones only, minus some. This table has approximately 66,000 clones, 88% appearing once. The sequenced material came from peripheral blood. The receptor set was obtained from a woman in her forties or fifties with active or convalescent COVID-19.

This chain uses TRBV9 with TRBJ2-7; 9 nucleotides agree with TRBD1. The CDR3 runs to 14 residues. The germline V gene has CDR1 SGDLS and CDR2 YYNGEE. The V gene end was trimmed by 3 bases and the J gene end by 2 bases; junction bases not matched to a gene: 3. CDR3 protein: CASSGGQGPYEQYF. The CDR3 DNA reads as TGTGCCAGCAGCGGGGGACAGGGCCCCTACGAGCAGTACTTC.

The chain joins TRBV5-6 to TRBJ2-1; D is perhaps TRBD2 (5 bases). This CDR3 contains 15 residues. From germline, CDR1 is SGHDT and CDR2 YYEEEE. Deletions cut 3 bases from V and 8 bases from J, with 18 bases between. Here the CDR3 reads CASSYEFRDLDEQFF. The CDR3 DNA follows: TGTGCCAGCAGCTACGAGTTCCGGGATCTGGATGAGCAGTTCTTC. The full variable domain, its missing parts supplied by reference TRBV5-6 and TRBJ2-1, is DAGVTQSPTHLIKTRGQQVTLRCSPKSGHDTVSWYQQALGQGPQFIFQYYEEEERQRGNFPDRFSGHQFPNYSSELNVNALLLGDSALYLCASSYEFRDLDEQFFGPGTRLTVL.

This chain joins TRBV5-1 and TRBJ2-7; 7 bases align to TRBD1. From germline, CDR1 is SGHRS and CDR2 YFSETQ. CDR3 length: 14 amino acids. J gave up 3 bases and V 2 bases, and 5 bases lay outside the gene matches. CDR3 sequence reads: CASSLRGPIYEQYF. The CDR3 nucleotides read TGCGCCAGCAGCTTAAGGGGGCCGATCTACGAGCAGTACTTC.

This rearrangement joins TRBV7-9 to TRBJ2-1; a weak D match, TRBD1 (6 bases). Per the germline V gene, CDR1 is SEHNR and CDR2 is FQNEAQ (reference sequence). The V end lost 5 bases, the J end lost 2 bases, and 16 bases lay between the germline ends. This CDR3 is 16 amino acids long. The CDR3, as DNA: TGTGCCAGCAGCGGCCAGTTGGGGGCCCCCTACAATGAGCAGTTCTTC. This codes for CASSGQLGAPYNEQFF.

CDR3 region: CASSSGTSGDEQYF. CDR3 DNA: TGTGCCAGCAGCTCCGGGACTAGCGGGGACGAGCAGTACTTC. The rearrangement uses TRBV5-4 and TRBJ2-7; 13 bases line up with TRBD2. This CDR3 region has 14 residues. The V gene end was trimmed by 3 bases and the J gene end by 5 bases; junction bases not matched to a gene: 2. CDR1 is SGHNT and CDR2 is YYREEE in the germline V gene (reference sequence). The full variable domain, with the rest looked up from reference TRBV5-4 and TRBJ2-7, is ETGVTQSPTHLIKTRGQQVTLRCSSQSGHNTVSWYQQALGQGPQFIFQYYREEENGRGNFPPRFSGLQFPNYSSELNVNALELDDSALYLCASSSGTSGDEQYFGPGTRLTVT.

The chain has TRBV21-1 and TRBJ2-3; the D call TRBD1 from the table was never checked on the DNA. TRBV21-1 is flagged as a pseudogene. The CDR3 contains 16 residues. The CDR3 DNA is TGTGCCAGCAGCCCCCAGGACAGGGAAACCACAGATACGCAGTATTTT. It translates to CASSPQDRETTDTQYF.

This sequence joins TRBV9 and TRBJ2-1, with 10 bases lining up with TRBD2. Trimming cost V 0 bases and J 2 bases; bases outside gene matches: 8. Germline CDR1 is SGDLS and CDR2 is YYNGEE. The length of the CDR3 is 18 residues. The CDR3 region is CASSVGPSGSSPYNEQFF. The CDR3 DNA is TGTGCCAGCAGCGTAGGGCCTAGCGGGAGTTCCCCCTACAATGAGCAGTTCTTC. Based on the CDR3 plus reference TRBV9 and TRBJ2-1, the full variable domain is DSGVTQTPKHLITATGQRVTLRCSPRSGDLSVYWYQQSLDQGLQFLIQYYNGEERAKGNILERFSAQQFPDLHSELNLSSLELGDSALYFCASSVGPSGSSPYNEQFFGPGTRLTVL.

V usage is TRBV12-3 or TRBV12-4 and J usage is TRBJ2-5; D gene unclear. Deletions cut 3 bases from V and 5 bases from J, with 7 bases between. The CDR3 is 12 residues long. The CDR3, as DNA: TGTGCCAGCAGTTTTAGCTGGGAGACCCAGTACTTC. This encodes CASSFSWETQYF.

The chain combines TRBV9 with TRBJ2-5, with TRBD2 matching over 8 bases. CDR3 length: 15 amino acids. In germline, CDR1 is SGDLS, CDR2 YYNGEE. Unmatched junction bases numbered 9, after V lost 3 bases and J lost 5 bases. The CDR3 region is CASSADGTGGETQYF. The CDR3 bases are TGTGCCAGCAGCGCCGACGGGACGGGAGGGGAGACCCAGTACTTC.

The chain employs TRBV3-1 (or the pseudogene TRBV3-2) and TRBJ2-1; 7 bases match TRBD1. In germline, CDR1 is LGHDT, CDR2 YNNKEL (reference sequence). There are 14 residues in the CDR3. V shed 1 base, J shed 6 bases, and the junction held 3 bases outside the gene matches. In nucleotides, the CDR3 is TGTGCCAGCAGCCAAGTGGCAGGGGGCAATGAGCAGTTCTTC. This translates into CASSQVAGGNEQFF.

This chain uses TRBV20-1 with TRBJ2-1; 7 nucleotides align to TRBD2. Germline V gene data show CDR1 as DFQATT and CDR2 as SNEGSKA (reference sequence). The CDR3 contains 16 residues. Trimming took 3 bases from V and 3 from J; bases not matched to a gene: 11. The CDR3 region is CSASKPREALYNEQFF. The CDR3 region has the DNA TGCAGTGCTAGTAAGCCCCGGGAGGCTCTCTACAATGAGCAGTTCTTC.

The rearrangement joins TRBV21-1 to TRBJ2-7; the table's D call TRBD2 went unverified against the DNA. TRBV21-1 counts as a pseudogene. The CDR3 length is 14 residues. The CDR3 nucleotides read TGTGCCAGCAACTTGGGACTAGCGGGGAACGAGCAGTACTTC. Protein product: CASNLGLAGNEQYF.

The J gene is TRBJ1-6, the V gene TRBV12-3 or TRBV12-4, with D maybe TRBD1 (5 bases). V was clipped by 5 bases and J by 7 bases, with 9 bases between them. The CDR3 has 13 amino acids. The CDR3 sequence: CASSPGGNSPLHF. In DNA, the CDR3 is TGTGCCAGCAGTCCGGGGGGGAATTCACCCCTCCACTTT.

The chain is built from TRBV11-2 and TRBJ2-3; 10 nucleotides agree with TRBD2. CDR1 SGHAT and CDR2 FQNNGV come from the germline V gene. J gave up 5 bases and V 5 bases, and 10 bases lay outside the gene matches. This CDR3 has 16 amino acids. DNA of the CDR3: TGTGCCAGCAGCCCCTACTTGATAGCGGGAGGAGATACGCAGTATTTT. This codes for CASSPYLIAGGDTQYF.

Comment on this clone: In the same sample, other DNA sequences code for this CDR3. The V and J genes are TRBV12-3 or TRBV12-4 and TRBJ2-7; D is undetermined. V lost 1 base, J lost 3 bases, and 4 bases lay in between. This CDR3 has 12 amino acids. CDR3 nucleotide sequence: TGTGCCAGCAGTTTAGTCCGCTACGAGCAGTACTTC. It yields the protein CASSLVRYEQYF.

The rearrangement uses TRBV3-1 (or the pseudogene TRBV3-2) and TRBJ2-1; 8 bases align to TRBD2. Germline V gene lookup returns CDR1 LGHDT and CDR2 YNNKEL (reference sequence). V gave up 5 bases and J gave up 3 bases; unmatched junction bases: 6. The CDR3 is 15 residues long. Written as DNA, the CDR3 is TGTGCCAGCAGCACACAGCGGGAGCTCTACAATGAGCAGTTCTTC. This sequence encodes CASSTQRELYNEQFF.

The V gene is TRBV30, the J gene TRBJ2-7; 13 bases fit TRBD2. The CDR3 has 15 amino acids. Germline V gene sequence: CDR1 GTSNPN, CDR2 SVGIG (reference sequence). V dropped 0 bases and J dropped 2; count of bases not matched to a gene: 1. CDR3 residues: CAWSVGLAGAYEQYF. DNA for the CDR3: TGTGCCTGGAGTGTTGGACTAGCGGGGGCCTACGAGCAGTACTTC. The variable domain in full, completed from reference TRBV30 and TRBJ2-7, reads SQTIHQWPATLVQPVGSPLSLECTVEGTSNPNLYWYRQAAGRGLQLLFYSVGIGQISSEVPQNLSASRPQDRQFILSSKKLLLSDSGFYLCAWSVGLAGAYEQYFGPGTRLTVT.